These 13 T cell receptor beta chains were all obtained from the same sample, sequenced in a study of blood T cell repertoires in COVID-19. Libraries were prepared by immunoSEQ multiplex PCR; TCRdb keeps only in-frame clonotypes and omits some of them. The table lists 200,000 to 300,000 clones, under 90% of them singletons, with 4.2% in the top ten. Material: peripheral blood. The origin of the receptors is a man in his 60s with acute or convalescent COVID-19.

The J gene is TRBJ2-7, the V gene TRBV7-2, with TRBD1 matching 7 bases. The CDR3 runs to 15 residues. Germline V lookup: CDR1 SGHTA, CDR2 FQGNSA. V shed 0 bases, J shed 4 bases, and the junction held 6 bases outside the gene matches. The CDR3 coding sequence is TGTGCCAGCAGCTTAGCAGGGGGCAATAGATACGAGCAGTACTTC. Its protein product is CASSLAGGNRYEQYF.

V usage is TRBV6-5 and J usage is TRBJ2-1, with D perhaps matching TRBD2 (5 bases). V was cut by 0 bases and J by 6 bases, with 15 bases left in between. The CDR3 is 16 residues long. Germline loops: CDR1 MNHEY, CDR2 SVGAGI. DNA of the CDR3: TGTGCCAGCAGTTACTCCGGGATCCTAAGGATCAATGAGCAGTTCTTC. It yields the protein CASSYSGILRINEQFF.

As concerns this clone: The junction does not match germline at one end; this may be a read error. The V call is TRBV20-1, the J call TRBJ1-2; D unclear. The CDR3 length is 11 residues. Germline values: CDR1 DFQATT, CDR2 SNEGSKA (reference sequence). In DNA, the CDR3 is TGCAGTGCTATACGTAACAATGGCTACACCTTC. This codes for CSAIRNNGYTF.

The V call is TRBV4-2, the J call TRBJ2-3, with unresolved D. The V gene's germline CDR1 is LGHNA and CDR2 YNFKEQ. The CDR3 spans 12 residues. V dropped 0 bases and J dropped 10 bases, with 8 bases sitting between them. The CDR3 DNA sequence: TGTGCCAGCAGCCAAGATCACCCGGCGCAGTATTTT. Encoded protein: CASSQDHPAQYF.

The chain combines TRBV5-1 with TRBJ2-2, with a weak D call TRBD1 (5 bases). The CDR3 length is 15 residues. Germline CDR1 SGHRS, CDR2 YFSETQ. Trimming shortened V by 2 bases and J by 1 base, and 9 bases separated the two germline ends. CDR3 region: CASSLGAGNTGELFF. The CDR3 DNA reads TGCGCCAGCAGCTTAGGGGCAGGGAACACCGGGGAGCTGTTTTTT.

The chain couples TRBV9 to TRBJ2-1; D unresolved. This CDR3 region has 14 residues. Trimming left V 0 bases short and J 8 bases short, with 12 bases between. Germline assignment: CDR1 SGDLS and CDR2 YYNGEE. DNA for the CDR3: TGTGCCAGCAGCGTAGCGACTCTAGGCGATGAGCAGTTCTTC. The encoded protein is CASSVATLGDEQFF.

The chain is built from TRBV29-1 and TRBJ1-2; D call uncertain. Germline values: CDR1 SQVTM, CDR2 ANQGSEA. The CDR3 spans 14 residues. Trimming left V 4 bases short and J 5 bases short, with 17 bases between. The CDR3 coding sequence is TGCAGCGTTGTCTTTGGGCCAAACGGTTATGGCTACACCTTC. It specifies CSVVFGPNGYGYTF.

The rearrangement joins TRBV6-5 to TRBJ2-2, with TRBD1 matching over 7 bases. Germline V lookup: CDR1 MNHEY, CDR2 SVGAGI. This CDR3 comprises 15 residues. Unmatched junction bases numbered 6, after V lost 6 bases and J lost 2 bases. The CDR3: CASRRGTENTGELFF. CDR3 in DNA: TGTGCCAGCAGGAGGGGGACAGAAAACACCGGGGAGCTGTTTTTT.

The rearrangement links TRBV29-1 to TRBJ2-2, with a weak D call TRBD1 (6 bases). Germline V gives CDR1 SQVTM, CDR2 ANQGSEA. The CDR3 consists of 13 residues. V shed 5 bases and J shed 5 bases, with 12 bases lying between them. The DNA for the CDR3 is TGCAGCGTTCGGATGACAGGTACCGGGGAGCTGTTTTTT. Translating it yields CSVRMTGTGELFF.

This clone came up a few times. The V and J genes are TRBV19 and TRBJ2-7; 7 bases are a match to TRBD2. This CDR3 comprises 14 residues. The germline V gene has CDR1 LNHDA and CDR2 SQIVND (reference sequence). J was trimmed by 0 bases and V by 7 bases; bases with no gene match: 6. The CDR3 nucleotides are TGTGCCAGTAACCCGCGGGGGAGCTCCTACGAGCAGTACTTC. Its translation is CASNPRGSSYEQYF.

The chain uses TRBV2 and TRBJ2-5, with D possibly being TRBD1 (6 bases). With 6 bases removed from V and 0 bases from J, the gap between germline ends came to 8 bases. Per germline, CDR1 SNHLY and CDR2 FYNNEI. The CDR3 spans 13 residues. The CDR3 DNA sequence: TGTGCCAGCAGAGGGGGAGACCAAGAGACCCAGTACTTC. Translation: CASRGGDQETQYF.

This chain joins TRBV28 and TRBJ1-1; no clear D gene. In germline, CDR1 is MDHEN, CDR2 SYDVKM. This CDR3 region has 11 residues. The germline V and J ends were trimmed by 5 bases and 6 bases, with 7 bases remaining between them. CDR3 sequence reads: CASSPRSEAFF. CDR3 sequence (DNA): TGTGCCAGCAGTCCACGGTCTGAAGCTTTCTTT.

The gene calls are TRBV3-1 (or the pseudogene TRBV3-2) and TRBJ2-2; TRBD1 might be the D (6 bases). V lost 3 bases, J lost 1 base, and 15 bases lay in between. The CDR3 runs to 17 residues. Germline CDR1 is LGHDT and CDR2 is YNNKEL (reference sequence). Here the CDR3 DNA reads TGTGCCAGCAGCCAGGGGCCGGCAGGGGTGAACACCGGGGAGCTGTTTTTT. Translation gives CASSQGPAGVNTGELFF.